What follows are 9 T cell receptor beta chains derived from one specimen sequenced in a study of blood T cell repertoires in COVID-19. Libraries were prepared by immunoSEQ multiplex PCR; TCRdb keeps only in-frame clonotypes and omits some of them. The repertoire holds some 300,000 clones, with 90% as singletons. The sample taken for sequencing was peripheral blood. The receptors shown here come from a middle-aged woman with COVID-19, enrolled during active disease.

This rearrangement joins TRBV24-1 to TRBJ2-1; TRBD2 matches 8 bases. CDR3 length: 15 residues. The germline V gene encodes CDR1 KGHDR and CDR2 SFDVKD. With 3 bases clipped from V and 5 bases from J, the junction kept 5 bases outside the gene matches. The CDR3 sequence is CATSDQSGSDNEQFF. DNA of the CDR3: TGTGCCACCAGTGATCAAAGCGGGAGTGACAATGAGCAGTTCTTC.

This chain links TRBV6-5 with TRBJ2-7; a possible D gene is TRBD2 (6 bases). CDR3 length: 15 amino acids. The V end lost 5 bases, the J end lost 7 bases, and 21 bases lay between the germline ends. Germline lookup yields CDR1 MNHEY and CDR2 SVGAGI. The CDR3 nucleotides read TGTGCCAGCAGTCGACCGGGACGGCGGAGGGCTGAGCAGTACTTC. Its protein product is CASSRPGRRRAEQYF.

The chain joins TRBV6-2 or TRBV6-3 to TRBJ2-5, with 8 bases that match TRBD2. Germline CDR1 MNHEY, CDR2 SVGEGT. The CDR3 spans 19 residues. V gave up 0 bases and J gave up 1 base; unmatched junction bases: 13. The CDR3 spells CASSYSPLSRGAAQETQYF. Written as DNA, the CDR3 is TGTGCCAGCAGTTACTCCCCCCTTTCGCGGGGGGCAGCCCAAGAGACCCAGTACTTC.

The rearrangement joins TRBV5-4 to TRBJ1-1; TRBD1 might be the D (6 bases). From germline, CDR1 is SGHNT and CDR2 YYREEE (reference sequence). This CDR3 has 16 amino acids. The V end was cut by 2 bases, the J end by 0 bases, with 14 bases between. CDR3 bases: TGTGCCAGCAGCTTACTCCAGGGGCGTATGAACACTGAAGCTTTCTTT. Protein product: CASSLLQGRMNTEAFF.

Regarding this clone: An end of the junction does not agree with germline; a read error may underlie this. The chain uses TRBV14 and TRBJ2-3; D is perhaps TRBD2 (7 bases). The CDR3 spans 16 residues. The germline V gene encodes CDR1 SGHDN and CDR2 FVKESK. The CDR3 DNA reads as TGTGCCAGCAGCTACATAGGGGGGGTGCGCACGGATACGCAGTATTTT. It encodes CASSYIGGVRTDTQYF.

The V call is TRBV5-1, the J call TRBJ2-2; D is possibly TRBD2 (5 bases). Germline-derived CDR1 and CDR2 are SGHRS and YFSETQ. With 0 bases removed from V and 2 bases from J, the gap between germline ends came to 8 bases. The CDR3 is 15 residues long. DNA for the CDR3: TGCGCCAGCAGCTTGGGACTATCCAACACCGGGGAGCTGTTTTTT. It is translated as CASSLGLSNTGELFF.

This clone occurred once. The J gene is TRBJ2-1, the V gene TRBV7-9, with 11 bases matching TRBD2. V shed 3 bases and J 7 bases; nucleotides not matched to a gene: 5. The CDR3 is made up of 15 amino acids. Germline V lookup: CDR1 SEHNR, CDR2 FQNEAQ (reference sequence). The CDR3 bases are TGTGCCAGCAGCTTGATACTAGCGGGAGAGAATGAGCAGTTCTTC. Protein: CASSLILAGENEQFF.

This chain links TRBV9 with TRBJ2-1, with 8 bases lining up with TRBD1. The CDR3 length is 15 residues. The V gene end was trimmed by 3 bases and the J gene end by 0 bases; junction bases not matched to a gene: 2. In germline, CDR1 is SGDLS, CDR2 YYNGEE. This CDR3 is CASSEQGVSYNEQFF. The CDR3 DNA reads TGTGCCAGCAGCGAACAGGGGGTCTCCTACAATGAGCAGTTCTTC. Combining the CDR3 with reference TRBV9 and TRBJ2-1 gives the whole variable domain DSGVTQTPKHLITATGQRVTLRCSPRSGDLSVYWYQQSLDQGLQFLIQYYNGEERAKGNILERFSAQQFPDLHSELNLSSLELGDSALYFCASSEQGVSYNEQFFGPGTRLTVL.

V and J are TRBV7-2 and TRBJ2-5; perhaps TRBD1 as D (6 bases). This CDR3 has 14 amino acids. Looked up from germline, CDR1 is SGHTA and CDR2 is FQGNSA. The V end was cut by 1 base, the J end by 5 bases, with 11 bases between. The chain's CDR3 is CASSLDRVDETQYF. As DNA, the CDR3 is TGTGCCAGCAGCTTAGACAGGGTTGACGAGACCCAGTACTTC.